This T cell receptor (beta chain) appears in the sequencing data of a study of blood T cell repertoires in COVID-19. Study-level information: Sites across the United States, Italy and Spain contributed samples from acute and convalescent COVID-19. In each case, the material was cDNA or gDNA derived from T cells, B-cell-depleted T cells, or PBMCs.

Per the study methods: From reference gene primer amplification, estimates of nucleated cell counts were derived. Using immunoSEQ multiplex PCR, the repertoire was profiled, and TCRdb retains in-frame clones only, with some absent. V, J and clone size derive from that table, while D and trimming were established from the DNA sequence. The sample lists 56,000 or so clones, approximately 87% occurring once. Source material: peripheral blood. This receptor was taken from a man aged 50 to 60 with acute or convalescent COVID-19.

This chain's CDR3 is CASSQEPQTTGATGELFF. CDR3 DNA: TGCGCCAGCAGCCAAGAACCCCAAACGACAGGGGCCACCGGGGAGCTGTTTTTT. The chain uses TRBV4-1 and TRBJ2-2; 8 bases align to TRBD1. The germline V gene encodes CDR1 MGHRA and CDR2 YSYEKL. This CDR3 is 18 amino acids long. V was pared by 0 bases and J by 4 bases, with 10 bases of the junction left unmatched.